A selection of T cell receptor beta chains follows, all from one sample in a study of blood T cell repertoires in COVID-19. Clones were sequenced by immunoSEQ multiplex PCR, and TCRdb holds only the in-frame ones, with some missing. The data contain tens of thousands of clones, roughly 80% of them singletons. Sequencing was performed on peripheral blood. The receptor set was obtained from a man aged 55 to 70 in a cohort sampled during active COVID-19. Each CDR3 is given with its conserved first and last residue. A D gene is named only where the DNA matches it firmly. Clone size is not always given. Where it is, it says once, few, many or a class for expanded clones.

V: TRBV2
D: NA
size: NA
J: TRBJ2-1
DNA: TGTGCCAGCAGTGGCGTGGACTCCTATGAGCAGTTCTTC
CDR3: CASSGVDSYEQFF

V: TRBV7-2
D: TRBD2
size: many
J: TRBJ2-1
DNA: TGTGCCAGCAGCTCCCGGGAGGGAAGGATCCACAATGAGCAGTTCTTC
CDR3: CASSSREGRIHNEQFF

V: TRBV6-2/TRBV6-3
D: NA
size: NA
J: TRBJ1-5
DNA: TGTGCCAGCAGTAAGAGGGGGGGAGGCAATCAGCCCCAGCATTTT
CDR3: CASSKRGGGNQPQHF

V: TRBV27
D: TRBD1
size: NA
J: TRBJ1-5
DNA: TGTGCCCGCAAGACCGACAGGGTGGAGGATAGCAATCAGCCCCAGCATTTT
CDR3: CARKTDRVEDSNQPQHF

V: TRBV7-2
D: NA
size: NA
J: TRBJ2-5
DNA: TGTGCCAGCAGCCCGCAAGAGACCCAGTACTTC
CDR3: CASSPQETQYF

V: TRBV12-3/TRBV12-4
D: TRBD1
size: NA
J: TRBJ1-2
DNA: TGTGCCAGCAGGACGGACAGGGGAACCCACTACACCTTC
CDR3: CASRTDRGTHYTF

V: TRBV5-5
D: TRBD2
size: NA
J: TRBJ2-3
DNA: TGTGCCAGCAGCTTTTCGCGGGGGGGTGGAGATACGCAGTATTTT
CDR3: CASSFSRGGGDTQYF

V: TRBV7-2
D: NA
size: NA
J: TRBJ2-1
DNA: TGTGCCAGCAGCTTAGACCGGGTTGAGCAGTTCTTC
CDR3: CASSLDRVEQFF

V: TRBV4-3
D: NA
size: NA
J: TRBJ1-1
DNA: TGCGCCAGCAGCCAAGAGTTGGCGGCCCCGAACACTGAAGCTTTCTTT
CDR3: CASSQELAAPNTEAFF

V: TRBV7-7
D: NA
size: NA
J: TRBJ2-5
DNA: TGTGCCAGCAGCTTAGGATACAGGACCCAAGAGACCCAGTACTTC
CDR3: CASSLGYRTQETQYF

V: TRBV10-3
D: NA
size: NA
J: TRBJ1-6
DNA: TGTGCCTCCAAGCAGGGTCCGAGTTCACCCCTCCACTTT
CDR3: CASKQGPSSPLHF

V: TRBV6-6
D: TRBD1
size: NA
J: TRBJ2-5
DNA: TGTGCCAGCAGTAGGGGGCTGGAGACCCAGTACTTC
CDR3: CASSRGLETQYF

V: TRBV30
D: NA
size: NA
J: TRBJ1-5
DNA: TGTGCCTGGAGTCCCCCGGTCCGACAGCCCCAGCATTTT
CDR3: CAWSPPVRQPQHF

V: TRBV11-3
D: NA
size: NA
J: TRBJ2-5
DNA: TGTGCCAGCAGCTGGAGTTGGACTGCCGCCGAGACCCAGTACTTC
CDR3: CASSWSWTAAETQYF

V: TRBV7-2
D: TRBD1
size: NA
J: TRBJ2-7
DNA: TGTGCCAGCAGCGTCATCAGACAGGGCTACGAGCAGTACTTC
CDR3: CASSVIRQGYEQYF

V: TRBV2
D: NA
size: once
J: TRBJ1-1
DNA: TGTGCCAGCACTGGCTGGAGCACTGAAGCTTTCTTT
CDR3: CASTGWSTEAFF

V: TRBV20-1
D: NA
size: NA
J: TRBJ1-3
DNA: TGCAGTGCTAGTTGGGCAGTCTCTGGAAACACCATATATTTT
CDR3: CSASWAVSGNTIYF

V: TRBV14
D: TRBD1
size: NA
J: TRBJ2-7
DNA: TGTGCCAGCAGCCACGTTTCGGGGACAGGCCCCTCGTCACTCCTTTACGAGCAGTACTTC
CDR3: CASSHVSGTGPSSLLYEQYF

V: TRBV30
D: TRBD2
size: NA
J: TRBJ2-7
DNA: TGTGCCTGGTCCGCCGGCGGGGGGGCACGCGAGCAGTACTTC
CDR3: CAWSAGGGAREQYF

V: TRBV3-1/TRBV3-2
D: NA
size: NA
J: TRBJ1-5
DNA: TGTGCCAGCAGCTCAGGGATCAATCAGCCCCAGCATTTT
CDR3: CASSSGINQPQHF

V: TRBV7-2
D: NA
size: NA
J: TRBJ2-1
DNA: TGTGCCAGCAGCGGTAGCGGTCCCTACAATGAGCAGTTCTTC
CDR3: CASSGSGPYNEQFF

V: TRBV4-2
D: NA
size: NA
J: TRBJ2-1
DNA: TGTGCCAGCAGGGTTGGGGCAACTAACCCCTACAATGAGCAGTTCTTC
CDR3: CASRVGATNPYNEQFF

V: TRBV6-5
D: NA
size: once
J: TRBJ2-2
DNA: TGTGCCAGCAGCCGGGGGAGGGGGGTAACCGGGGAGCTGTTTTTT
CDR3: CASSRGRGVTGELFF

V: TRBV10-3
D: TRBD1
size: few
J: TRBJ2-2
DNA: TGTGCCATCAGACCCGACAGGGTCACCGGGGAGCTGTTTTTT
CDR3: CAIRPDRVTGELFF

V: TRBV6-6
D: NA
size: NA
J: TRBJ1-1
DNA: TGTGCCAGCAGCCGCGGCGGGGATGGCACTGAAGCTTTCTTT
CDR3: CASSRGGDGTEAFF

V: TRBV6-5
D: NA
size: NA
J: TRBJ1-1
DNA: TGTGCCAGCAGACTCACAGGGATGGGCACTGAAGCTTTCTTT
CDR3: CASRLTGMGTEAFF

V: TRBV7-9
D: TRBD1
size: few
J: TRBJ2-7
DNA: TGTGCCAGCAGCCGCGGACAGGGTAACGAGCAGTACTTC
CDR3: CASSRGQGNEQYF

V: TRBV19
D: TRBD1
size: NA
J: TRBJ1-5
DNA: TGTGCCAGTAGTACCTGGACAGGGGGCGGAAAAAATCAGCCCCAGCATTTT
CDR3: CASSTWTGGGKNQPQHF

V: TRBV20-1
D: TRBD1
size: NA
J: TRBJ1-5
DNA: TGCAGTGCTAGTCCCGGGACAGTTTATAGCAATCAGCCCCAGCATTTT
CDR3: CSASPGTVYSNQPQHF

V: TRBV3-1/TRBV3-2
D: TRBD2
size: once
J: TRBJ2-1
DNA: TGTGCCAGCAGCCAAGATCGGGACTGGGAGGGAAATGAGCAGTTCTTC
CDR3: CASSQDRDWEGNEQFF

V: TRBV30
D: TRBD2
size: NA
J: TRBJ2-1
DNA: TGTGCCTGGAGCGGACTAGCGGGCAATGAGCAGTTCTTC
CDR3: CAWSGLAGNEQFF

V: TRBV30
D: TRBD2
size: NA
J: TRBJ2-1
DNA: TGTGCCGGCCTAGCCAGTTGGACTAGCGGGGGGGCCGGTAGGCGGGAGCAGTTCTTC
CDR3: CAGLASWTSGGAGRREQFF

V: TRBV27
D: TRBD1
size: NA
J: TRBJ2-2
DNA: TGTGCCAGCAAGGGACAGACGAACACCGGGGAGCTGTTTTTT
CDR3: CASKGQTNTGELFF

V: TRBV5-4
D: TRBD1
size: NA
J: TRBJ2-7
DNA: TGTGCCAGCAGCTTGGGGGGTTCGGGACAGGGGCACGAGCAGTACTTC
CDR3: CASSLGGSGQGHEQYF

V: TRBV30
D: NA
size: few
J: TRBJ1-2
DNA: TGTGCCTGGAGTGGGGGACTGGACTATGGCTACACCTTC
CDR3: CAWSGGLDYGYTF

V: TRBV11-1
D: TRBD1
size: NA
J: TRBJ1-1
DNA: TGTGCCAGCAGCCAAGGGACAGTTCGGGACACTGAAGCTTTCTTT
CDR3: CASSQGTVRDTEAFF

V: TRBV29-1
D: TRBD1
size: NA
J: TRBJ2-1
DNA: TGCAGCGTAAACAGGGGGCTCTACAATGAGCAGTTCTTC
CDR3: CSVNRGLYNEQFF

V: TRBV28
D: TRBD1
size: NA
J: TRBJ1-3
DNA: TGTGCCAGCAGTTTCTCCAGGGGGCACAGAAACACCATATATTTT
CDR3: CASSFSRGHRNTIYF

V: TRBV29-1
D: TRBD1
size: NA
J: TRBJ2-6
DNA: TGCAGCGTTTGGGACAGGGGTACCTCTGGGGCCAACGTCCTGACTTTC
CDR3: CSVWDRGTSGANVLTF

V: TRBV12-3/TRBV12-4
D: NA
size: NA
J: TRBJ2-5
DNA: TGTGCCAGCACCCTTGGAGGAGAGACCCAGTACTTC
CDR3: CASTLGGETQYF

V: TRBV4-1
D: NA
size: NA
J: TRBJ2-5
DNA: TGCGCCAGCAGCCAGAACAGAGGGCAAGAGACCCAGTACTTC
CDR3: CASSQNRGQETQYF

V: TRBV7-9
D: TRBD2
size: NA
J: TRBJ2-5
DNA: TGTGCCAGCAGCGGGGGCAACTTACTAGCGGGAGGAGAGACCCAGTACTTC
CDR3: CASSGGNLLAGGETQYF

V: TRBV24-1
D: TRBD1
size: NA
J: TRBJ1-2
DNA: TGTGCCACCGATGATGGGGACAGGGGGGGCTACACCTTC
CDR3: CATDDGDRGGYTF

V: TRBV5-6
D: NA
size: NA
J: TRBJ1-2
DNA: TGTGCCGGAGGTTACAGGGCCACGGATGGCTACACCTTC
CDR3: CAGGYRATDGYTF

V: TRBV7-9
D: TRBD2
size: NA
J: TRBJ2-7
DNA: TGTGCCAGCAGCCCGTGGACTAGCGGGAGGGCCGCATCCTACGAGCAGTACTTC
CDR3: CASSPWTSGRAASYEQYF

V: TRBV12-2
D: NA
size: NA
J: TRBJ1-2
DNA: TGTGCAAGTCGCCCCCTTCGGACAGGTAACTATGGCTACACCTTC
CDR3: CASRPLRTGNYGYTF

V: TRBV11-3
D: TRBD2
size: NA
J: TRBJ2-1
DNA: TGTGCCAGCACCCTTTTTGGGGAGCGGGAGCCGAATGAGCAGTTCTTC
CDR3: CASTLFGEREPNEQFF

V: TRBV6-5
D: TRBD1
size: NA
J: TRBJ2-7
DNA: TGTGCCAGCAGTCCTGGGGGGACAGGGGGCTACGAGCAGTACTTC
CDR3: CASSPGGTGGYEQYF

V: TRBV9
D: TRBD1
size: few
J: TRBJ2-7
DNA: TGTGCCAGCAGCGTAGGTGACAGGGGGTCCGAGCAGTACTTC
CDR3: CASSVGDRGSEQYF

V: TRBV24-1
D: NA
size: NA
J: TRBJ2-7
DNA: TGTGCCACCAGTGATCCGGGTGGAGTACCCTACGAGCAGTACTTC
CDR3: CATSDPGGVPYEQYF

V: TRBV7-7
D: NA
size: NA
J: TRBJ2-7
DNA: TGTGCCAGCAGCTCAGACATTTTCTCCTACGAGCAGTACTTC
CDR3: CASSSDIFSYEQYF